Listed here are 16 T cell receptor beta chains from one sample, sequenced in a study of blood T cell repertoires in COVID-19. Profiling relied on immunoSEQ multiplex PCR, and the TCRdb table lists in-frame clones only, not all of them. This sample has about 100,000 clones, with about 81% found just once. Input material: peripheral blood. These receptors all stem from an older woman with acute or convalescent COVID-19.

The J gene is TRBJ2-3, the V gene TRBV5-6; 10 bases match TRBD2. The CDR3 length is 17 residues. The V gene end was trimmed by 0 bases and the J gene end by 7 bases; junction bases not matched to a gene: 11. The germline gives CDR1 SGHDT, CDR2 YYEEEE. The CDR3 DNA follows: TGTGCCAGCAGCTTGGCGGCTAGCGGGGGTGTCTTTCATACGCAGTATTTT. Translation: CASSLAASGGVFHTQYF.

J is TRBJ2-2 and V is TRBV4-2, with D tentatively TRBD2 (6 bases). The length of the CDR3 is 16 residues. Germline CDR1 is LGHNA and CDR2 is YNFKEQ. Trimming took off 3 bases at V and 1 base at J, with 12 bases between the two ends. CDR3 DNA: TGTGCCAGCAGCCAGGACCCGGGAGTGAACACCGGGGAGCTGTTTTTT. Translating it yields CASSQDPGVNTGELFF.

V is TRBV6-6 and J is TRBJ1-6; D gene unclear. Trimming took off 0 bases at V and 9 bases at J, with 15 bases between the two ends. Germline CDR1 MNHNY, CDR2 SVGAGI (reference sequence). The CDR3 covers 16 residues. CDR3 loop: CASSYSAGSLGSPLHF. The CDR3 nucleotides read TGTGCCAGCAGTTACTCCGCCGGGAGTCTGGGTTCACCCCTCCACTTT.

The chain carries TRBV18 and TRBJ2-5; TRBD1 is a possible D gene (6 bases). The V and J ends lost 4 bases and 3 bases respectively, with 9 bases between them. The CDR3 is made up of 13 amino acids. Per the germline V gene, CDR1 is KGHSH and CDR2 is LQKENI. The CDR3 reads CASSQNREETQYF. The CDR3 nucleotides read TGTGCCAGCTCACAAAACAGGGAAGAGACCCAGTACTTC.

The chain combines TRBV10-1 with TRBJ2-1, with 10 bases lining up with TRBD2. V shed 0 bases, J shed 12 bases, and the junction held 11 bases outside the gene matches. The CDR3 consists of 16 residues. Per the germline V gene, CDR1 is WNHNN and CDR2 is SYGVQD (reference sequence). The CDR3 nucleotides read TGCGCCAGCAGTGAGTCTAGACTAGCGGGCTTTAAGGGGCAGTTCTTC. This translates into CASSESRLAGFKGQFF.

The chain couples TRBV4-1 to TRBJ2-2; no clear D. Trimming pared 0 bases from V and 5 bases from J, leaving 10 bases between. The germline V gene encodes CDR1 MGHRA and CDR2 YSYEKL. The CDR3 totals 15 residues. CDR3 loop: CASSQDGFGTGELFF. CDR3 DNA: TGCGCCAGCAGCCAAGATGGGTTCGGGACCGGGGAGCTGTTTTTT.

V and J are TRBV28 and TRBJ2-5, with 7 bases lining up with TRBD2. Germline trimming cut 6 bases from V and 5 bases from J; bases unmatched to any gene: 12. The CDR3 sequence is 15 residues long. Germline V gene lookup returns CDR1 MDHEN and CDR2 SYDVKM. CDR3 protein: CASSTPSGTRETQYF. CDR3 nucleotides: TGTGCCAGCAGCACTCCCAGCGGGACCAGGGAGACCCAGTACTTC.

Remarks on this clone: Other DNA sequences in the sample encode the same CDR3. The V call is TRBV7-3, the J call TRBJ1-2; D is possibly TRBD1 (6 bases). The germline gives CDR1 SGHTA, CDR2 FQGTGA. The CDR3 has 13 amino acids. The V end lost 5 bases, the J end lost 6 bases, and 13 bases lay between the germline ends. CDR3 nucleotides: TGTGCCAGCAGCCCGGACAGAGGGAATGGCTACACCTTC. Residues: CASSPDRGNGYTF.

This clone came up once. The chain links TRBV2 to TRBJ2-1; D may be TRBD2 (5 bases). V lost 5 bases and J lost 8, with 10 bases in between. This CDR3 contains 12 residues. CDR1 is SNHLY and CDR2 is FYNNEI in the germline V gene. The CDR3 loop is CASSRVGDEQFF. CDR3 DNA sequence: TGTGCCAGCAGTAGGGTCGGGGATGAGCAGTTCTTC. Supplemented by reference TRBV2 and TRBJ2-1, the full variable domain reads EPEVTQTPSHQVTQMGQEVILRCVPISNHLYFYWYRQILGQKVEFLVSFYNNEISEKSEIFDDQFSVERPDGSNFTLKIRSTKLEDSAMYFCASSRVGDEQFFGPGTRLTVL.

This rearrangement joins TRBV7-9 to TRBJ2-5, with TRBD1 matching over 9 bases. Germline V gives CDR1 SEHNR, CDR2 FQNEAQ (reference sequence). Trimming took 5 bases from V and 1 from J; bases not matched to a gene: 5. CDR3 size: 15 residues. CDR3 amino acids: CASSPTGGFQETQYF. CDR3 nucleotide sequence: TGTGCCAGCAGCCCGACAGGGGGATTCCAAGAGACCCAGTACTTC.

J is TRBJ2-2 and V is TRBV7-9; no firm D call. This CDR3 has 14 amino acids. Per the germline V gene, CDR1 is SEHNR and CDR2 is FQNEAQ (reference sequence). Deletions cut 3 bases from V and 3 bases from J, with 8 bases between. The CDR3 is CASSFLGYTGELFF. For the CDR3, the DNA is TGTGCCAGCAGCTTCCTCGGGTACACCGGGGAGCTGTTTTTT.

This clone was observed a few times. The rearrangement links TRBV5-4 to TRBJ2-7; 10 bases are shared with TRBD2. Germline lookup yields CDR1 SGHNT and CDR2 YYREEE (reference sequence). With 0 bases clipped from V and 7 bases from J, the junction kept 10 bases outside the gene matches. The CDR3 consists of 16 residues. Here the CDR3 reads CASSLAITSGAGEQYF. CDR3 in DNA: TGTGCCAGCAGCTTGGCCATCACTAGCGGGGCGGGAGAGCAGTACTTC.

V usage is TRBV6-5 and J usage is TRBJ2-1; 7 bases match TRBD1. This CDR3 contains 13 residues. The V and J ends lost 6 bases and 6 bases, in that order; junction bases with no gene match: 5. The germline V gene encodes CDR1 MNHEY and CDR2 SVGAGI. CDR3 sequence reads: CASSPRGFNEQFF. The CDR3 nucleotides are TGTGCCAGCAGCCCCAGGGGGTTCAATGAGCAGTTCTTC.

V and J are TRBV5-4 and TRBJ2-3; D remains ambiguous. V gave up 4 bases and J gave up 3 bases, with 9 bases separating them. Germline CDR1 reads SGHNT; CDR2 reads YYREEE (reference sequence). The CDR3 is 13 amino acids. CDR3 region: CASSPDSTDTQYF. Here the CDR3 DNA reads TGTGCCAGCAGCCCTGACTCTACAGATACGCAGTATTTT.

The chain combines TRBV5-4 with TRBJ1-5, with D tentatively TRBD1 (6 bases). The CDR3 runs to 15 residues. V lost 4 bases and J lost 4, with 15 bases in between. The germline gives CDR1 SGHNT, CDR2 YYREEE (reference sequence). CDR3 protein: CASSMLQGGNQPQHF. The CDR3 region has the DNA TGTGCCAGCAGCATGCTACAGGGAGGGAATCAGCCCCAGCATTTT.

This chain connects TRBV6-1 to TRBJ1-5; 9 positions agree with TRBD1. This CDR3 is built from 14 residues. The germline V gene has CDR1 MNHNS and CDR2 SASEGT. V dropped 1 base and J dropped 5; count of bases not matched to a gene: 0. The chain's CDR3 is CASSEDRGHQPQHF. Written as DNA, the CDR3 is TGTGCCAGCAGTGAAGACAGGGGGCATCAGCCCCAGCATTTT.